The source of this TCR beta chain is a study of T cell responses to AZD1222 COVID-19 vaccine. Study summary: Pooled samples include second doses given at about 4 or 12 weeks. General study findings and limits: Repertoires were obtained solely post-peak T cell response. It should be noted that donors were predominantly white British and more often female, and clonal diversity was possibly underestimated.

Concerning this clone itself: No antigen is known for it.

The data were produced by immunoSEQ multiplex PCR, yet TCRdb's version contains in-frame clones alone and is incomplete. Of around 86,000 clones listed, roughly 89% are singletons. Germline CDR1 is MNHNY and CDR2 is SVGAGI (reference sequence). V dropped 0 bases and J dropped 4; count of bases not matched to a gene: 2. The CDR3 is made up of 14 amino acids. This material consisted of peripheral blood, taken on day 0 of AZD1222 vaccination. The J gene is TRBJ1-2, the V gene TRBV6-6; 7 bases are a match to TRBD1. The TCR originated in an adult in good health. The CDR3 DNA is TGTGCCAGCAGTTACTCGGGGGACAGCTATGGCTACACCTTC. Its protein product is CASSYSGDSYGYTF.